This T cell receptor (beta chain) derives from a study of T cell responses to AZD1222 COVID-19 vaccine (dated by TCRdb to the early 2020s). With respect to the entire study: TCR sequencing was performed for more than 230 trial participants, of whom some 200 were given two doses of AZD1222 and around 25 were given two doses of MenACWY control vaccine. Trial participants were enrolled into age subgroups of 18-55, 56-69 and 70-plus years, which contained about 150, 27 and 61 TCR-sequenced participants, respectively. What the authors observed across the whole study: In the small 56-69-year group, the increase in depth fell short of significance, most likely because of low power. Vaccine-associated CD4 TCRs spanned the whole spike protein, with dominant responses in regions 160-218 and 743-854. Participants were mostly white British and included more females than males, and it was suggested by the authors that clonal diversity may have been underestimated. A significant rise in spike-specific TCR breadth and depth was observed after two AZD1222 doses relative to day 0 and relative to MenACWY recipients. Conclusions about previously exposed vaccinees are limited because only five to seven AZD1222 recipients were SARS-CoV-2 seropositive at baseline. Reportedly, close to half of the unique spike-specific TCRs recognized epitopes lying outside the regions that are mutated in the B.1.351 and B.1.1.7 variants. Because no samples from the day 14 peak response were available, repertoires could be characterized only after the peak T cell response.

The CDR3 regions of human TCRbeta chains were subjected to immunosequencing. The published analysis was carried out like this. Repertoire TCRs were matched against a reference library of SARS-CoV-2-specific TCRs generated with the MIRA antigen-specificity platform. Breadth was defined as the fraction of unique TCRs that were SARS-CoV-2-associated. Depth was defined as the fraction of total T cells that were SARS-CoV-2-associated. Using the MIRA data, every spike-specific TCR was mapped to the spike region that the TCR reacted to and assigned to either a CD4 or a CD8 class. Log10-transformed breadth and depth values were compared by one-way ANOVA with Sidak's multiple comparisons tests. TCRdb limited this immuneACCESS table to in-frame rearrangements with V and J called. A share of clones is missing; checked studies link under half to unresolved V genes, and the rest is unexplained. V and J calls and clone size are those listed in that table; D and trimming were worked out from the DNA. Within this sample are 150,000 or so clones, with 90% to 95% of them counted one time only. The top ten constitute approximately 1.5% of the sample.

This specimen's time point label, per the study, means: about 28 days (+/-7) after the second vaccine dose. AZD1222 recipients whose second dose came at about 4 weeks and those whose second dose came at about 12 weeks were combined into one group, since spike-specific TCR depth and breadth did not differ between the two schedules. The vaccinee samples were drawn from two UK trials, COV001 and COV002, one of which was a single-blind randomized controlled phase 2/3 trial testing AZD1222 (ChAdOx1 nCoV-19) in healthy adults. Trial participant PBMC samples were collected at day 0 and day 28 after the second dose for TCRbeta chain sequencing. Worth noting for this clone: Its binding antigen is unknown. One base away there is no much larger clone; base qualities are not given.

V drops 1 base and J drops 4 bases, leaving 16 bases in between. Including cysteine and phenylalanine, the CDR3 has 16 amino acids. This entry keeps only the CDR3 DNA: 48 bases, framed from base 1. The germline V gene yields MGHRA for CDR1 and YSYEKL for CDR2. The sequence was collected from an adult who received the AZD1222 COVID-19 vaccine. The input for sequencing was peripheral blood, taken 28 days after the second AZD1222 dose. The chain is assembled from TRBV4-1 and TRBJ2-5, with an unclear D gene assignment. CDR3 region: CASSQAPLDRSETQYF. The DNA sequence follows: TGCGCCAGCAGCCAAGCACCATTGGACCGGTCAGAGACCCAGTACTTC.